This entry features one TCR beta chain sequence. Repertoires were generated with immunoSEQ multiplex PCR, while TCRdb's copy carries only in-frame clones and drops some. Altogether around 140,000 clones are present, roughly 88% being singletons, with the ten largest covering 1.7%. This record comes from a study of blood T cell repertoires in COVID-19. Study in general: Donors in the United States, Italy and Spain gave samples during acute or convalescent COVID-19.

Germline V gives CDR1 ENHRY, CDR2 SYGVKD. The CDR3 has 14 residues. J gave up 5 bases and V 4 bases, and 8 bases lay outside the gene matches. The TCR originated in a woman aged 45-60 years with acute or convalescent COVID-19. The chain links TRBV10-3 to TRBJ2-7; TRBD1 aligns across 7 bases. Specimen: peripheral blood. Here the CDR3 reads CAISAQTGNDEQYF. In DNA form, the CDR3 reads TGTGCCATCAGTGCACAGACAGGGAACGACGAGCAGTACTTC.